These T cell receptor beta chains were read from a single sample in a study of cytomegalovirus exposure and HLA in healthy donors. Repertoires were generated with immunoSEQ multiplex PCR, while TCRdb's copy carries only in-frame clones and drops some. This sample has approximately 150,000 clones, with under 75% found just once. The specimen sequenced was PBMCs. All receptors derive from an older woman in good health and CMV-seropositive. CDR3s include the opening cysteine and the closing phenylalanine or tryptophan. Only some rows state a clone size, as once, few, many or a class for expanded clones.

cdr3_aa j_call clone_size v_call
CASSLDLYSNQPQHF TRBJ1-5 NA TRBV5-5
CASSYYGASGSDEQYF TRBJ2-7 few TRBV11-3
CASSLNRVYEQYF TRBJ2-7 NA TRBV28
CASSLLVAVRDTQYF TRBJ2-3 NA TRBV7-2
CASSVGRGTEAFF TRBJ1-1 few TRBV9
CASSSGPKNSYEQYF TRBJ2-7 NA TRBV6-6
CSARVGEKLFF TRBJ1-4 NA TRBV20-1
CASSKTNRADSYEQYF TRBJ2-7 NA TRBV21-1
CAVQGAGQPQHF TRBJ1-5 few TRBV2
CASRRDRADEQFF TRBJ2-1 NA TRBV5-1
CASSPAGGEETQYF TRBJ2-5 few TRBV5-1
CASSQEGEISYNEQFF TRBJ2-1 once TRBV4-2
CASSPTAGLEGYTF TRBJ1-2 NA TRBV18
CASSQDRAGAITDTQYF TRBJ2-3 NA TRBV4-1
CASRGGGSTDTQYF TRBJ2-3 NA TRBV6-1
CASSQGRGIQYF TRBJ2-4 NA TRBV14
CATLNRIFEQYF TRBJ2-7 few TRBV28
CASSQQRLSSYNEQFF TRBJ2-1 NA TRBV28
CASSSTGGMRGYTF TRBJ1-2 NA TRBV7-9
CASSLAVQGNTEAFF TRBJ1-1 NA TRBV7-8
CASSPTGGGGYTF TRBJ1-2 NA TRBV18
CATLGGTSALEQFF TRBJ2-1 NA TRBV19
CASSEGGAGETQYF TRBJ2-5 NA TRBV2
CASSRTSGKHNEQFF TRBJ2-1 NA TRBV13
CATKQGSSYNEQFF TRBJ2-1 NA TRBV10-3
CASSYSAGNTEAFF TRBJ1-1 NA TRBV6-6
CASSPGTGYNEQFF TRBJ2-1 NA TRBV2
CASSSDRADTQYF TRBJ2-3 NA TRBV5-1
CASRQLAGVYNEQFF TRBJ2-1 NA TRBV2
CSGGRSAFQNTEAFF TRBJ1-1 NA TRBV29-1
CASSPLAGGAAPGVEQYF TRBJ2-7 NA TRBV28
CASSFLAELTDTQYF TRBJ2-3 NA TRBV28